This passage covers 13 T cell receptor beta chains from one sample sequenced in a study of T cells after yellow fever vaccination. TCRdb independently ran MiXCR on the 5' RACE reads; one entry per CDR3 protein. The table has just under 600,000 distinct CDR3 sequences, about 13% seen once; the top ten hold about an eighth. Source: PBMCs, taken on the day of the yellow fever booster vaccination. Receptors originate from a man younger than 40 who received the YFV17D yellow fever vaccine.

There are a few counts of this clonotype. This chain links TRBV12-3 or TRBV12-4 with TRBJ1-3; perhaps TRBD1 as D (5 bases). CDR3 length: 11 amino acids. Trimming removed 3 bases from V and 10 bases from J, with 7 bases in between. CDR3 amino acids: CASSFGGTIYF. The CDR3 DNA reads TGTGCCAGCAGTTTTGGGGGAACCATATATTTT.

This clonotype was found a few times. The J gene is TRBJ2-1, the V gene TRBV28; D may correspond to TRBD1 or TRBD2 (5 bases each). The CDR3 contains 12 residues. Germline assignment: CDR1 MDHEN and CDR2 SYDVKM. V was clipped by 5 bases and J by 9 bases, with 11 bases between them. CDR3 sequence: CASSPGDGEQFF. The CDR3 bases are TGTGCCAGCAGTCCCGGGGACGGTGAGCAGTTCTTC.

In this sample, this clonotype turned up a few times. The CDR3 coding sequence is TGTGCCAGCAGGCCGGGGGGGGGCATAGATACGCAGTATTTT. As protein: CASRPGGGIDTQYF. V gene TRBV6-1 combines with J gene TRBJ2-3, with 8 bases fitting TRBD2. Germline trimming cut 6 bases from V and 5 bases from J; bases unmatched to any gene: 7. The germline V gene encodes CDR1 MNHNS and CDR2 SASEGT. This CDR3 region has 14 residues.

This clonotype has only a few counts. This may arise from a read error, as a much more abundant clone is one base away. The J gene is TRBJ1-5, the V gene TRBV7-6, with a tentative D call TRBD1 (6 bases). The CDR3 is made up of 13 amino acids. Trimming stripped 4 bases from V and 6 bases from J, with 10 bases between. The germline CDR1 and CDR2 sequences are SGHVS and FNYEAQ. DNA for the CDR3: TGTGCCAGCAGCTGGGGGGCAGGTCAGCCCCAGCATTTT. Its protein product is CASSWGAGQPQHF. Supplemented by reference TRBV7-6 and TRBJ1-5, the full variable domain reads GAGVSQSPRYKVTKRGQDVALRCDPISGHVSLYWYRQALGQGPEFLTYFNYEAQQDKSGLPNDRFSAERPEGSISTLTIQRTEQRDSAMYRCASSWGAGQPQHFGDGTRLSIL.

With respect to this clonotype: Because the CDR3 is missing its conserved closing phenylalanine or tryptophan, this is likely a read error. CDR3 amino acids: CCARDLASAGGPWEQYL. Here the CDR3 DNA reads TGCTGTGCTAGAGATCTCGCATCTGCGGGAGGGCCTTGGGAGCAGTACTTA. J is TRBJ2-7 and V is TRBV20-1; TRBD2 matches 9 bases. This CDR3 contains 17 residues. In germline, CDR1 is DFQATT, CDR2 SNEGSKA (reference sequence).

The rearrangement links TRBV7-8 to TRBJ2-1, with 9 bases fitting TRBD2. Germline V gene sequence: CDR1 SGHVS, CDR2 FQNEAQ. The CDR3 loop spans 16 amino acids. Losses at the gene ends were 6 bases for V and 7 bases for J; bases not matched to a gene: 13. Here the CDR3 reads CASRGDSGRVSNEQFF. CDR3 DNA sequence: TGTGCCAGCAGGGGGGATAGCGGGAGAGTTTCGAATGAGCAGTTCTTC.

This clonotype came up a few times. The chain carries TRBV27 and TRBJ2-1; 11 nucleotides agree with TRBD2. The CDR3 sequence is 15 residues long. The ends lost 8 bases at V and 7 bases at J; junction bases unmatched: 10. CDR1 and CDR2 (germline): MNHEY, SMNVEV (reference sequence). The CDR3 bases are TGTGCCAGCGCCCTTAGCGGGAGGGCCGGAAATGAGCAGTTCTTC. Translated: CASALSGRAGNEQFF.

This chain joins TRBV5-1 and TRBJ2-7, with a tentative D call TRBD1 (6 bases). The CDR3 has 14 amino acids. Germline values: CDR1 SGHRS, CDR2 YFSETQ. V was cut by 7 bases and J by 6 bases, with 20 bases left in between. CDR3 in amino acids: CASGRGTGPLEQYF. The CDR3 nucleotides are TGCGCCAGCGGACGAGGTACAGGGCCCCTCGAGCAGTACTTC.

J is TRBJ2-1 and V is TRBV7-9; perhaps TRBD2 as D (6 bases). Germline V gene sequence: CDR1 SEHNR, CDR2 FQNEAQ (reference sequence). The CDR3 consists of 17 residues. V lost 1 base and J lost 4, with 17 bases in between. CDR3 sequence: CASSLEPPAGSYNEQFF. The CDR3 bases are TGTGCCAGCAGCTTAGAACCCCCTGCGGGGTCTTACAATGAGCAGTTCTTC.

The chain couples TRBV29-1 to TRBJ2-5; D is possibly TRBD1 (6 bases). Trimming took off 0 bases at V and 4 bases at J, with 18 bases between the two ends. This CDR3 comprises 16 residues. Germline assignment: CDR1 SQVTM and CDR2 ANQGSEA. The CDR3 here is CSVEDSRQGIRETQYF. The CDR3 DNA follows: TGCAGCGTTGAAGATAGTCGGCAGGGGATCCGAGAGACCCAGTACTTC.

In DNA, the CDR3 is TGTGCCAGTAGTGAGTACGCGGGACGGTCAGATACGCAGTATTTT. Its protein product is CASSEYAGRSDTQYF. The chain combines TRBV19 with TRBJ2-3, with D perhaps matching TRBD2 (6 bases). Between the trimmed V and J ends, which lost 5 bases and 4 bases, there was a span of 16 bases. CDR1 and CDR2 (germline): LNHDA, SQIVND (reference sequence). CDR3 length: 15 amino acids. Full variable domain (remainder filled in from reference TRBV19 and TRBJ2-3): DGGITQSPKYLFRKEGQNVTLSCEQNLNHDAMYWYRQDPGQGLRLIYYSQIVNDFQKGDIAEGYSVSREKKESFPLTVTSAQKNPTAFYLCASSEYAGRSDTQYFGPGTRLTVL.

The chain carries TRBV20-1 and TRBJ2-7; D perhaps matches TRBD1 (6 bases). Trimming shortened V by 7 bases and J by 0 bases, and 10 bases separated the two germline ends. Germline CDR1 DFQATT, CDR2 SNEGSKA (reference sequence). CDR3 length: 12 residues. The CDR3 DNA reads as TGCAGTGGAGACAGGTACTCCTACGAGCAGTACTTC. Translating it yields CSGDRYSYEQYF.

The chain carries TRBV2 and TRBJ2-1; perhaps TRBD1 as D (6 bases). Trimming shortened V by 6 bases and J by 6 bases, and 9 bases separated the two germline ends. Germline CDR1 SNHLY, CDR2 FYNNEI. The CDR3 covers 12 residues. CDR3 residues: CASRQGGNEQFF. CDR3 DNA sequence: TGTGCCAGCAGACAGGGTGGCAATGAGCAGTTCTTC.